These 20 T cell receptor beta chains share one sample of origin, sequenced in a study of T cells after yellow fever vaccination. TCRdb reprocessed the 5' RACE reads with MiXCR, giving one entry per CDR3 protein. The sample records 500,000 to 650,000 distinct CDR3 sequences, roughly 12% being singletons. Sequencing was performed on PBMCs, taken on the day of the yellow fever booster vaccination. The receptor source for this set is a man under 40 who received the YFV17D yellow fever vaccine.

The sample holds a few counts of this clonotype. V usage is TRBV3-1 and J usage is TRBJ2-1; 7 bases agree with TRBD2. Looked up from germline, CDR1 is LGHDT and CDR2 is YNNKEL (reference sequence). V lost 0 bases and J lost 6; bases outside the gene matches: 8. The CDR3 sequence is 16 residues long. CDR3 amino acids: CASSQEGGRVSNEQFF. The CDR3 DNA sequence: TGTGCCAGCAGCCAAGAGGGCGGGAGAGTTAGCAATGAGCAGTTCTTC.

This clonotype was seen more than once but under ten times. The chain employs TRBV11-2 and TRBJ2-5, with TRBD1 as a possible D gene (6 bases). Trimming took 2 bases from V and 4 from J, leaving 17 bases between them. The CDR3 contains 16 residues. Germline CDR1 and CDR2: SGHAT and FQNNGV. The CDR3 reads CASSLNRALWGETQYF. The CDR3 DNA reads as TGTGCCAGCAGCTTAAACAGGGCTCTGTGGGGAGAGACCCAGTACTTC.

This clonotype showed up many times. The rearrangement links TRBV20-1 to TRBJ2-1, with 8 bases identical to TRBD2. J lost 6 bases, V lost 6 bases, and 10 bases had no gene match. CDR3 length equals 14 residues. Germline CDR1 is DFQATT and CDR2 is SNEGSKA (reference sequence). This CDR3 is CSALPGLVANEQFF. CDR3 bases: TGCAGTGCCTTGCCGGGACTAGTAGCCAATGAGCAGTTCTTC.

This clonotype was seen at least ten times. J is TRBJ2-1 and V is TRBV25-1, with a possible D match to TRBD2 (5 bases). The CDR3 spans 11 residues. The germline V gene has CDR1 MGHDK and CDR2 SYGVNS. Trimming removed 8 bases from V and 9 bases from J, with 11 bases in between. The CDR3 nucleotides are TGTGCCAGCTTCAGCGGCAGTGAGCAGTTCTTC. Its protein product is CASFSGSEQFF.

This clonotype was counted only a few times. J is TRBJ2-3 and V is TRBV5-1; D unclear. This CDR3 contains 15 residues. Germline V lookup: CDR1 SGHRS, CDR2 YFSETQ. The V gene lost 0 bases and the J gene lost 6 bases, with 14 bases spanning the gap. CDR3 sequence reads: CASSLEARPLDTQYF. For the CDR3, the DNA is TGCGCCAGCAGCTTGGAGGCGCGCCCGTTGGATACGCAGTATTTT.

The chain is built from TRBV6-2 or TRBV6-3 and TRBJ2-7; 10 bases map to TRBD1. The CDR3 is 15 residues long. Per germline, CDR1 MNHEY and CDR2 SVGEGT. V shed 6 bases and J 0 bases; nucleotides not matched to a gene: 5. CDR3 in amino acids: CASSTWTGGSYEQYF. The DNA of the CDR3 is TGTGCCAGCAGCACGTGGACAGGGGGCTCCTACGAGCAGTACTTC.

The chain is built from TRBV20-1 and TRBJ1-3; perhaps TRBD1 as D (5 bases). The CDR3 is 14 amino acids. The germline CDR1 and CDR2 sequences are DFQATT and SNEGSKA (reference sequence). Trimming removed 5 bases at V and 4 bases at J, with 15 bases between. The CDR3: CSAHLGGYGNTIYF. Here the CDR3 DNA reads TGCAGTGCTCACCTGGGGGGGTACGGAAACACCATATATTTT.

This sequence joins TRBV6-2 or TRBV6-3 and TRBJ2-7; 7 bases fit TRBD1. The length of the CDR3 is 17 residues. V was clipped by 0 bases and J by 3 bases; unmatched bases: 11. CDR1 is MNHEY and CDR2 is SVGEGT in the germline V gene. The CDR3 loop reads CASSYSVTGTEFYEQYF. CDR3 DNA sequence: TGTGCCAGCAGTTACTCTGTTACCGGGACAGAATTCTACGAGCAGTACTTC.

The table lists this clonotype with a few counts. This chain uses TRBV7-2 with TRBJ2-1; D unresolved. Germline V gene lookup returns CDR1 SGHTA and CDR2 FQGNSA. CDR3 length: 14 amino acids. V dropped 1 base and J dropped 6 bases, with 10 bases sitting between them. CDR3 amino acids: CASSLEWRGNEQFF. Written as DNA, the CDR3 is TGTGCCAGCAGCTTAGAATGGCGAGGCAATGAGCAGTTCTTC.

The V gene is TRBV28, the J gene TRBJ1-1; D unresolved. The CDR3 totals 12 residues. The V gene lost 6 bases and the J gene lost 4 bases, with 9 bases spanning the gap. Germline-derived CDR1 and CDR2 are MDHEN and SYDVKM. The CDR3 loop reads CASRAGITEAFF. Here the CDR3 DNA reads TGTGCCAGCAGGGCGGGAATCACTGAAGCTTTCTTT.

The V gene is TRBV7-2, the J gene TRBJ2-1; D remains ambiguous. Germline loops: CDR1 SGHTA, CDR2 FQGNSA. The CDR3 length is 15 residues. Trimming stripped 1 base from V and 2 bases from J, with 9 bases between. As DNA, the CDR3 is TGTGCCAGCAGCTTAGGCCTGAGAACCTACAATGAGCAGTTCTTC. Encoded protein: CASSLGLRTYNEQFF.

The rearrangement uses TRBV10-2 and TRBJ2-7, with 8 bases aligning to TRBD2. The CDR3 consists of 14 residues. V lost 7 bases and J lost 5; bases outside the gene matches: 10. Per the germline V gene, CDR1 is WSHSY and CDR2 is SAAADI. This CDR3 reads CASTSTSDLDEQYF. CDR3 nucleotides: TGCGCCAGCACCTCGACTAGCGATCTTGACGAGCAGTACTTC.

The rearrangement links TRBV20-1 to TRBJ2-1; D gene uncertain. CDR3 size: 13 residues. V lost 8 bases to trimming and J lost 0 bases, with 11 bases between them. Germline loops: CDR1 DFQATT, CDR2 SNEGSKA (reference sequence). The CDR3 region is CSSPTSSYNEQFF. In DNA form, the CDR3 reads TGCAGTTCCCCGACGAGCTCCTACAATGAGCAGTTCTTC.

This CDR3 reads CASSVGNQGVKKETQYF. The CDR3 DNA follows: TGCGCCAGCAGCGTTGGAAACCAAGGGGTAAAAAAAGAGACCCAGTACTTC. The J gene is TRBJ2-5, the V gene TRBV5-1, with a weak D call TRBD1 (5 bases). The germline gives CDR1 SGHRS, CDR2 YFSETQ. The CDR3 runs to 17 residues. V gave up 4 bases and J gave up 3 bases, with 22 bases separating them.

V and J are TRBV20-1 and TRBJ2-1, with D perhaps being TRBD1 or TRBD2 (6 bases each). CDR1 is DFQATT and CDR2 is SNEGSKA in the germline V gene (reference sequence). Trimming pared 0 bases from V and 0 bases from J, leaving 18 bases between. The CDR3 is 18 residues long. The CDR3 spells CSARDRGPGRSSYNEQFF. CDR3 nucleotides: TGCAGTGCTAGAGATCGGGGGCCGGGACGCAGCTCCTACAATGAGCAGTTCTTC.

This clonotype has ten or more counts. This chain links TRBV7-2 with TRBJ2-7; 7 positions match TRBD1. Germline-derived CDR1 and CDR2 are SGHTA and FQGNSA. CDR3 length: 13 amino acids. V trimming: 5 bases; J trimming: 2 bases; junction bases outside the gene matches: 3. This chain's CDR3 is CASSPGGPYEQYF. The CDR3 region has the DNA TGTGCCAGCAGCCCAGGGGGTCCCTACGAGCAGTACTTC.

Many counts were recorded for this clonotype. The DNA for the CDR3 is TGTGCCAGCAGCCACTCTCTAAGCGGGAGGGCCGCGAATGAGCAGTTCTTC. Translation gives CASSHSLSGRAANEQFF. The gene calls are TRBV3-1 and TRBJ2-1; 10 bases align to TRBD2. The CDR3 is 17 amino acids. Germline CDR1 is LGHDT and CDR2 is YNNKEL (reference sequence). V dropped 3 bases and J dropped 7; count of bases not matched to a gene: 12.

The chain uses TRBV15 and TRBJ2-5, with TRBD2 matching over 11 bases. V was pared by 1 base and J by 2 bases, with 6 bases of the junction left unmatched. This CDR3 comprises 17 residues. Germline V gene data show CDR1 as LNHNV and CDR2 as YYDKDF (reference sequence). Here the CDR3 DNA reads TGTGCCACCAGCAGAGGCGGGACTAGCGGACTACAAGAGACCCAGTACTTC. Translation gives CATSRGGTSGLQETQYF.

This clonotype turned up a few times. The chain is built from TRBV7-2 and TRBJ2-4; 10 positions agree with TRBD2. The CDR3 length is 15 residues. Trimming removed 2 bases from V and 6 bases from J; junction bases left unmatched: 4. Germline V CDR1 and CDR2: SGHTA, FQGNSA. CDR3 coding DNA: TGTGCCAGCAGCTTACTAGCGGGAGAGGGAAACATTCAGTACTTC. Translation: CASSLLAGEGNIQYF.

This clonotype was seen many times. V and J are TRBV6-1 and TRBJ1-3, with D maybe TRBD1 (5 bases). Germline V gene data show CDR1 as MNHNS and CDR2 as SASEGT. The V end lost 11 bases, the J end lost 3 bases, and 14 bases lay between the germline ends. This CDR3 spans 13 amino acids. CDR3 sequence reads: CASGSGFGNTIYF. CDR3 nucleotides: TGTGCCTCGGGTTCAGGGTTTGGAAACACCATATATTTT.